The text below deals with one T cell receptor beta chain. This table comes from immunoSEQ multiplex PCR, and its TCRdb copy is limited to in-frame clones, with some not included. The table shows approximately 79,000 clones, with approximately 96% occurring only once. This specimen comes from a study of technical replicates of blood from several donors. This CDR3 contains 15 residues. Germline CDR1 is SGHTA and CDR2 is FQGNSA. The V segment lost 3 bases and the J segment 3 bases; nucleotides outside the gene matches: 0. The V call is TRBV7-2, the J call TRBJ2-7; 15 bases fit TRBD2. Sequencing was carried out using T cells isolated from PBMCs. The sequence derives from a human donor in good health. DNA of the CDR3: TGTGCCAGCAGCTTGGGACTAGCGGGGGGCTACGAGCAGTACTTC. This encodes CASSLGLAGGYEQYF.